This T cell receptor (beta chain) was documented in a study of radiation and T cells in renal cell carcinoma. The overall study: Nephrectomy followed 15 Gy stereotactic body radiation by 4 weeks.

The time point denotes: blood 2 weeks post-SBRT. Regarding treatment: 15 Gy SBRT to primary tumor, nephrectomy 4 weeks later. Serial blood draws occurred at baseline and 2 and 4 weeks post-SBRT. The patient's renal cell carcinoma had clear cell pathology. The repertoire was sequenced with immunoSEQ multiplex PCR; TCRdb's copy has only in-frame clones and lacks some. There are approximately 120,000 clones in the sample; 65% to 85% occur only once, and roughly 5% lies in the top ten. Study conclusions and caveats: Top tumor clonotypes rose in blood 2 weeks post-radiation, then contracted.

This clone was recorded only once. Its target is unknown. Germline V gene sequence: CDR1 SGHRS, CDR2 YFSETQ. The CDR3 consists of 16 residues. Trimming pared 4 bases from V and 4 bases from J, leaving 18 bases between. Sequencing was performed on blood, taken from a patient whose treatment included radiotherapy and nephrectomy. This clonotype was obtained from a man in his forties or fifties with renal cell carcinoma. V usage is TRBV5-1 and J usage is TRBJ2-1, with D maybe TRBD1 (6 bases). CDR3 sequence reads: CASSPTLEGVYNEQFF. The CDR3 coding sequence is TGCGCCAGCAGCCCGACCCTCGAGGGGGTATACAATGAGCAGTTCTTC.